Each of the 24 T cell receptor beta chains below was sequenced from the same sample in a study of CXCR3-negative and CXCR3-positive naive CD8 T cells. Antigen specificity for these receptors is unknown. Study conclusions and caveats: Researchers report that CXCR3-positive naive cells carry more hydrophobic TRB CDR3s than CXCR3-negative naive cells.

The authors prepared UMI-labeled TRB cDNA libraries by 5' RACE. For each CDR3 protein, TCRdb gives one entry from its re-call of the 5' RACE reads, without DNA. The sample includes nearly 90,000 distinct CDR3 sequences. What was sequenced was naive CXCR3+ CD8+ T cells from blood. Subset here: CD45RO-CCR7+CD27+CD95- naive CD8+ T cells expressing CXCR3 (TNR3+). The receptors shown here come from a human donor in good health. Some clones in this sample may be carry-over from other donors' samples.

The chain recombines TRBV20-1 with TRBJ1-1. The CDR3 loop spans 17 amino acids. In germline, CDR1 is DFQATT, CDR2 SNEGSKA (reference sequence). CDR3 sequence: CSARDQVPKDWGTEAFF.

The CDR3 is CATSRASTVDEKLFF. The chain has TRBV15 and TRBJ1-4. This CDR3 spans 15 amino acids. Germline CDR1 and CDR2: LNHNV and YYDKDF (reference sequence). Full variable domain (outside the CDR3, taken from reference TRBV15 and TRBJ1-4): DAMVIQNPRYQVTQFGKPVTLSCSQTLNHNVMYWYQQKSSQAPKLLFHYYDKDFNNEADTPDNFQSRRPNTSFCFLDIRSPGLGDTAMYLCATSRASTVDEKLFFGSGTQLSVL.

The rearrangement uses TRBV3-1 and TRBJ2-7; without DNA, the TCRdb call of TRBD1 cannot be checked. Per the germline V gene, CDR1 is LGHDT and CDR2 is YNNKEL (reference sequence). This CDR3 has 13 amino acids. The CDR3 region is CANPGQGFYEQYF.

The CDR3 sequence: CASSVSGRRFF. The gene calls are TRBV10-1 and TRBJ1-4. This CDR3 spans 11 amino acids. In germline, CDR1 is WNHNN, CDR2 SYGVQD (reference sequence).

The chain carries TRBV28 and TRBJ2-7; no DNA is available, so the TRBD2 call from TCRdb remains unchecked. This CDR3 comprises 15 residues. The V gene's germline CDR1 is MDHEN and CDR2 SYDVKM. The CDR3 spells CASSYGLAGVYEQYF. Full variable domain (remainder filled in from reference TRBV28 and TRBJ2-7): DVKVTQSSRYLVKRTGEKVFLECVQDMDHENMFWYRQDPGLGLRLIYFSYDVKMKEKGDIPEGYSVSREKKERFSLILESASTNQTSMYLCASSYGLAGVYEQYFGPGTRLTVT.

V is TRBV7-2 and J is TRBJ2-7; TCRdb calls TRBD2, which cannot be checked without DNA. CDR1 is SGHTA and CDR2 is FQGNSA in the germline V gene. The CDR3 has 16 residues. The CDR3 is CASSLIGGGSSYEQYF. Supplemented by reference TRBV7-2 and TRBJ2-7, the full variable domain reads GAGVSQSPSNKVTEKGKDVELRCDPISGHTALYWYRQSLGQGLEFLIYFQGNSAPDKSGLPSDRFSAERTGGSVSTLTIQRTQQEDSAVYLCASSLIGGGSSYEQYFGPGTRLTVT.

CDR3 loop: CSVEGLAGDYEQYF. The chain combines TRBV29-1 with TRBJ2-7; TCRdb returns TRBD2, unconfirmable since there is no DNA. The germline V gene encodes CDR1 SQVTM and CDR2 ANQGSEA. The CDR3 has 14 residues.

The chain is built from TRBV6-1 and TRBJ2-2. Germline CDR1 reads MNHNS; CDR2 reads SASEGT. This CDR3 has 13 amino acids. The CDR3 is CASSEAYTGELFF.

The genes are TRBV11-3 and TRBJ2-1; TCRdb selects TRBD2, and the lack of DNA leaves this call unchecked. The CDR3 loop spans 14 amino acids. Germline V lookup: CDR1 SGHNT, CDR2 YENEEA. The CDR3 loop is CASSLREAYNEQFF.

This chain connects TRBV4-1 to TRBJ1-5. The CDR3 runs 14 residues. Germline lookup yields CDR1 MGHRA and CDR2 YSYEKL. CDR3 protein: CASSQDESNQPQHF.

The rearrangement joins TRBV27 to TRBJ2-1; the D call of TRBD2 rests on TCRdb alone, since no DNA is present to check it. Germline-derived CDR1 and CDR2 are MNHEY and SMNVEV (reference sequence). The CDR3 sequence is 13 residues long. The CDR3: CASRLTSARVQFF.

The chain uses TRBV3-1 and TRBJ2-7. The CDR3 extends over 15 amino acids. Germline assignment: CDR1 LGHDT and CDR2 YNNKEL (reference sequence). CDR3 region: CASSQRPSSLYEQYF.

The chain recombines TRBV6-4 with TRBJ2-2. There are 16 residues in the CDR3. Germline CDR1 MRHNA, CDR2 SNTAGT. This chain's CDR3 is CASSDDPNTNTGELFF.

This chain links TRBV5-5 with TRBJ1-2; the D call from TCRdb, TRBD1, cannot be confirmed without DNA. The length of the CDR3 is 15 residues. CDR1 and CDR2 (germline): SGHKS, YYEKEE (reference sequence). CDR3 sequence reads: CASSLITRDSDGYTF.

V and J are TRBV4-1 and TRBJ2-2; the D gene TCRdb calls, TRBD1, cannot be checked with no DNA. The length of the CDR3 is 15 residues. Germline assignment: CDR1 MGHRA and CDR2 YSYEKL. The CDR3 is CASSLTRGGRRELFF.

The chain carries TRBV29-1 and TRBJ2-7; TCRdb's D call of TRBD1 is untestable without DNA. Germline CDR1 reads SQVTM; CDR2 reads ANQGSEA. CDR3 length: 12 residues. CDR3 sequence reads: CSATDRFYEQYF.

V gene TRBV7-9 combines with J gene TRBJ2-5; TCRdb selects TRBD1, and the lack of DNA leaves this call unchecked. Germline CDR1 SEHNR, CDR2 FQNEAQ (reference sequence). There are 16 residues in the CDR3. The CDR3 sequence is CASSHETGTPRETQYF. Full variable domain (remainder filled in from reference TRBV7-9 and TRBJ2-5): DTGVSQNPRHKITKRGQNVTFRCDPISEHNRLYWYRQTLGQGPEFLTYFQNEAQLEKSRLLSDRFSAERPKGSFSTLEIQRTEQGDSAMYLCASSHETGTPRETQYFGPGTRLLVL.

The J gene is TRBJ1-2, the V gene TRBV7-2; TCRdb outputs TRBD1, but without DNA this stays unchecked. The CDR3 extends over 14 amino acids. The V gene's germline CDR1 is SGHTA and CDR2 FQGNSA. The CDR3: CASSAGTGGGGYTF.

This rearrangement joins TRBV28 to TRBJ2-7. This CDR3 contains 15 residues. CDR1 is MDHEN, CDR2 SYDVKM, per germline. CDR3 residues: CASSQAILSSYEQYF.

This CDR3 is CSVDVITGQVNYGYTF. V gene TRBV29-1 combines with J gene TRBJ1-2; TCRdb picks TRBD1, but there is no DNA to check that call. The germline CDR1 and CDR2 sequences are SQVTM and ANQGSEA. The CDR3 spans 16 residues.

The CDR3 loop is CATSLSSEQFF. The chain is built from TRBV15 and TRBJ2-1. CDR3 length: 11 amino acids. Looked up from germline, CDR1 is LNHNV and CDR2 is YYDKDF (reference sequence). Full variable domain (outside the CDR3, taken from reference TRBV15 and TRBJ2-1): DAMVIQNPRYQVTQFGKPVTLSCSQTLNHNVMYWYQQKSSQAPKLLFHYYDKDFNNEADTPDNFQSRRPNTSFCFLDIRSPGLGDTAMYLCATSLSSEQFFGPGTRLTVL.

V and J are TRBV7-6 and TRBJ2-5; TCRdb indicates TRBD2, and absent DNA this call remains unverified. CDR1 is SGHVS and CDR2 is FNYEAQ in the germline V gene. The CDR3 runs to 15 residues. CDR3: CASSLTSGGKETQYF.

This CDR3 reads CASSPALGAGYGYTF. The V gene is TRBV28, the J gene TRBJ1-2; the TCRdb call, TRBD1, lacks DNA for checking. The germline CDR1 and CDR2 sequences are MDHEN and SYDVKM. There are 15 residues in the CDR3.

The rearrangement uses TRBV7-9 and TRBJ1-2; TCRdb names TRBD1, which stays unverified in the absence of DNA. The CDR3 sequence is 14 residues long. Per the germline V gene, CDR1 is SEHNR and CDR2 is FQNEAQ (reference sequence). The CDR3 loop reads CASSSLAGAGGYTF.